The T cell receptor (beta chain) under discussion was sequenced for a study of T-cell memory formation after mild COVID-19. CDR3 length: 14 residues. V lost 8 bases, J lost 1 base, and 14 bases lay in between. Germline V lookup: CDR1 SGHTA, CDR2 FQGNSA. Points from the study as a whole: Still unconfirmed is whether the second-wave clones peaking on day 37 recognized SARS-CoV-2.

The 5'RACE method, run with constant-segment primers, produced TCR alpha and TCR beta cDNA libraries (carrying sample barcodes and UMIs). MiXCR, run by TCRdb on the 5' RACE reads, gives a single entry per CDR3 protein. The table includes hundreds of thousands of distinct CDR3 sequences, around 8% detected once. This clonotype showed up just a few times. The antigen is undetermined. The clonotype originates from a man aged 18 to 29 who had mild COVID-19 (a few samples of this study predate the infection). Cell type and time point are not known. The sequenced sample consisted of PBMCs or a T cell subset sorted from them (not recorded which). J is TRBJ1-1 and V is TRBV7-2; no definite D call. The CDR3 protein is CASGSVLSNTEAFF. The CDR3, as DNA: TGTGCCAGCGGATCGGTTTTATCGAACACTGAAGCTTTCTTT.